This record looks at one TCR beta chain sequence and its context. The data are from a study of OX40 agonist ivuxolimab in advanced cancers. Study in general: Allowance was made for prior anti-PD-1, anti-PD-L1 or anti-CTLA-4 therapy, and around 44% had some.

Repertoires were generated with immunoSEQ multiplex PCR, while TCRdb's copy carries only in-frame clones and drops some. The table has over 50,000 clones, about 90% seen once. The CDR3 is 15 amino acids. Germline V gene data show CDR1 as LNHDA and CDR2 as SQIVND (reference sequence). J lost 3 bases, V lost 4 bases, and 8 bases had no gene match. The V gene is TRBV19, the J gene TRBJ2-7; 8 bases match TRBD1. The TCR was taken from an adult with an advanced solid tumor such as melanoma, head and neck, liver or kidney cancer. Sequenced material: CD4+ or CD8+ T cells sorted from blood, taken in a trial of the OX40 agonist ivuxolimab. CDR3 sequence reads: CASSTDRDRFYEQYF. CDR3 in DNA: TGTGCCAGTAGTACTGACCGGGACAGGTTCTACGAGCAGTACTTC.